This TCR beta chain was identified during a study of cytomegalovirus exposure and HLA in healthy donors (dated by TCRdb to 2015 to 2018). For the wider study: The 666 repertoires of the first cohort and the 110 or so validation repertoires were produced on the same platform, according to a later analysis. The aim of the study was to test whether cataloging public T cell receptors could identify signatures of past pathogen exposure. A separate validation cohort of approximately 120 different subjects was used in addition to the roughly 670-subject first cohort. To predict cytomegalovirus infection status, the study brought together high-throughput TCR immunosequencing, statistical association of individual TCRs with disease status, and machine learning. On the study overall, not on this receptor specifically: A few of the identified cytomegalovirus-associated TCR beta chains were confirmed in vitro to be specific for cytomegalovirus antigens. In a later analysis, TCRs clustered in the first cohort were found to also tend to co-occur in the 120 validation repertoires, with 94% of cluster scores above 0. The classifier was reported to diagnose cytomegalovirus status with high specificity and sensitivity in both the original and validation cohorts. The study listed 150 to 200 TCR beta chains as associated with cytomegalovirus. A later analysis had no HLA typing for the validation cohort, so co-occurrence there was scored across all 110 or so repertoires. Most TCR sequences were observed very rarely across donors, whereas some public TCRs were present in many individuals. It was suggested by the authors that the approach could potentially be generalized to other disease states and immunological phenotypes.

The library relied on the immunoSEQ multiplex PCR assay. The paper's data handling went like this. A statistical classification framework was built to diagnose cytomegalovirus status from the catalog of TCR beta chain sequences. TCRdb took this table from immuneACCESS and kept in-frame rearrangements with V and J called. Such tables lack part of the clones; where checked against another copy, unresolved V genes explain under half of the gap, and the rest is unexplained. The DNA gave D and trimming, while V, J and clone size come from that table. A total of about 150,000 clones appear in this sample, about 94% of them only once. Jointly, the top ten make up approximately 1.8% of the sample. To note about this clone: Its antigen is still unknown. Base quality data are lacking; no much larger clone is found one base away.

V is reduced by 6 bases and J by 4 bases, leaving a spacing of 17 bases between them. The germline V gene encodes CDR1 ENHRY and CDR2 SYGVKD. From the cysteine through the phenylalanine, the CDR3 covers 15 amino acids. Kept here is only the CDR3 DNA, which spans 45 bases and is read in frame from base 1. The donors belonged to the validation cohort of about 130 subjects, which was separate from the roughly 700-subject first cohort. The sample taken for sequencing was PBMCs. The chain was built from TRBV10-3 and TRBJ2-3; tentative D gene TRBD2, with 7 bases matching. This clonotype was sampled from a man aged 18 to 30 in good health and CMV-seropositive. The nucleotide sequence reads TGTGCCATCAGGGTGGGAGGGGGAGGAGCAGATACGCAGTATTTT. Its translation is CAIRVGGGGADTQYF.